Detailed here is one T cell receptor (beta chain). What antigen it recognizes has not been identified. No per-base quality is available; no much larger clone lies one base away. A single peripheral blood draw of around 0.11 L on average was collected from each donor into heparinised tubes. Naive, central memory, regulatory and stem cell-like memory CD4+ T cells were sorted on a BD FACSAria II using a panel including CD45RO, CCR7, CD25, CD127, CD95 and CD27. Every sorted population had a purity above 95%. PBMCs were isolated immediately by Lymphoprep density gradient centrifugation and stained directly without culture. So that batch effects would be minimized, each experiment stained and sorted samples in pairs, pairing one healthy donor with one patient. Sequences MNHEY (CDR1) and SMNVEV (CDR2) are obtained from the germline V gene (reference sequence). CDR3 length: 13 amino acids, cysteine to phenylalanine. Solely the CDR3 DNA is kept, with 39 bases framed from the first base. Trimming removed 6 bases from V and 0 bases from J, leaving 8 bases between the germline ends.

This entry belongs to a study of beta chain features in type 1 diabetes (dated 2018 in TCRdb). Regarding the complete study: Mean age, gender distribution, total cell number and subset yield were not different between patients and healthy donors. Regulatory and stem cell-like memory subsets were isolated from only 8 patients and roughly 8 healthy donors, whereas naive and central memory subsets came from all 30 or so donors. A total of some 100,000,000 sorted cells were examined across all samples, and a strong correlation was observed between cell number per subset and RNA yield. The study compared the TCRB repertoires of sorted circulating CD4+ T cell subsets in recently diagnosed type 1 diabetes patients with those in matched healthy donors.

The entire isolated RNA was reverse transcribed using the High Capacity cDNA Reverse Transcription Kit, and thus expressed TCRB transcripts were sequenced. Deep immunoSEQ sequencing was performed on naive, central memory and regulatory T cell samples, with an average of around 3.5 million total reads per sample. Sorted cells were lysed in RLT buffer, and RNA was extracted using DNase-treated RNeasy Micro or Mini kits according to cell number. To prevent cross-contamination, each cell subset was processed individually, whereas patient and healthy donor samples were processed jointly. The immunoSEQ multiplex PCR was used to amplify TCRB sequences from cDNA, generating 87-bp fragments that spanned the CDR3 region. Sequencing of the amplicons was done on the Illumina HiSeq platform. As for how the authors treated the data: PCR bias was corrected computationally using synthetic template baselines, and reads within Hamming distance 2 were collapsed, with unmergeable singletons discarded. Reads were aligned to IMGT to assign V, D and J genes, CDR3 length, and insertions or deletions at six rearrangement sites. Within each subset, clonotype counts were normalized to sorted cell number, and only after that were true diversity and Gini coefficients computed with the tcR R package. The overlap coefficient, calculated on TCRB nucleotide sequences, was used to quantify repertoire sharing. Out-of-frame TCRB sequences from naive cells were analyzed as a proxy for the pre-selection repertoire. TCRdb took this table from immuneACCESS and kept in-frame rearrangements with V and J called. Such tables lack part of the clones; where checked against another copy, unresolved V genes explain under half of the gap, and the rest is unexplained. V and J calls and clone size are those listed in that table; D and trimming were worked out from the DNA. The sample table lists 200,000 to 300,000 clones, approximately 15% of them with a count of one. Together, the top ten hold about 0.02% of the sample.

Paper-wide results and their limitations: Because small numbers of individuals were included in the HLA sub-analyses, any influence of HLA type on TCRB rearrangement was left unresolved. PCR might favor shorter templates, but patient and control samples were amplified and corrected together, so any skew would affect both groups equally. Sequencing cDNA rather than genomic DNA could over-represent highly expressing activated cells, although activation and CD3 levels did not differ between groups. At VDJ recombination sites, patients with type 1 diabetes made fewer insertions and deleted more nucleotides, a pattern implying thymic rearrangement abnormalities. In all four CD4+ subsets, TCRB CDR3 length was moderately but significantly shorter in type 1 diabetes patients. Naive, central memory and regulatory TCRB repertoires appeared to be more similar among patients than among healthy donors.

This sequence was found in a young man with type 1 diabetes. Sequenced sample: naive CD4+ T cells from blood. The sample's cell subset or site label, in plain terms: true naive CD4+ T cells. The receptor chain draws on TRBV27 and TRBJ1-1, with the D gene call left open. The CDR3 corresponds to CASSTHMNTEAFF. The DNA is as follows: TGTGCCAGCAGCACCCACATGAACACTGAAGCTTTCTTT.